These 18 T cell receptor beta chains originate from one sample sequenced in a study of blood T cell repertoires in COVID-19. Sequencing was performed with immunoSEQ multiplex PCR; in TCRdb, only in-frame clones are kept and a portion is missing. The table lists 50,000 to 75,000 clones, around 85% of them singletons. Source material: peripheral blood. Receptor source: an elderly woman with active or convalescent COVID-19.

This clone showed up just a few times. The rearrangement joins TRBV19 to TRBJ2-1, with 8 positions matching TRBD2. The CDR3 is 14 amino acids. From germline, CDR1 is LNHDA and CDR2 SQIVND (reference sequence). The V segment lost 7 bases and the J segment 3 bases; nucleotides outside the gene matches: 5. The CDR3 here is CASNVAGGYNEQFF. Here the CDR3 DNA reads TGTGCCAGTAATGTTGCGGGGGGCTACAATGAGCAGTTCTTC.

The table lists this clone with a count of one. CDR3 region: CASSVGTGGFYEQYF. Here the CDR3 DNA reads TGTGCCAGCAGCGTAGGGACAGGGGGTTTCTACGAGCAGTACTTC. This rearrangement joins TRBV9 to TRBJ2-7, with TRBD1 matching over 10 bases. Germline loops: CDR1 SGDLS, CDR2 YYNGEE. There are 15 residues in the CDR3. V lost 0 bases, J lost 3 bases, and 3 bases stayed unmatched.

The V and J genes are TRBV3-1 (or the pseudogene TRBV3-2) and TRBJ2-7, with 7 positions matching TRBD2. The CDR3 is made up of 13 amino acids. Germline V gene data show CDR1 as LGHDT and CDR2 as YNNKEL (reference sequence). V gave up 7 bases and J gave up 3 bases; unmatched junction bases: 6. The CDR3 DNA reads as TGTGCCAGCACCAAGCCGGGGGGCTACGAGCAGTACTTC. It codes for CASTKPGGYEQYF.

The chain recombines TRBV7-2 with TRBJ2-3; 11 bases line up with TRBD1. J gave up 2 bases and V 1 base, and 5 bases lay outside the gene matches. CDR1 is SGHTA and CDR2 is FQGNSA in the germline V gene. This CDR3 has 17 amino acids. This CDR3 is CASSLVAGQGDTDTQYF. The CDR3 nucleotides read TGTGCCAGCAGCTTAGTTGCGGGACAGGGGGACACAGATACGCAGTATTTT.

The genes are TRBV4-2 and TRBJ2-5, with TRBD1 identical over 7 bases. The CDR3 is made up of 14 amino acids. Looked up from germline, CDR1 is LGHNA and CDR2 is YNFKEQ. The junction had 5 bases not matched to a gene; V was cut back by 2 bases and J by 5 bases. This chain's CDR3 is CASSQNRGRETQYF. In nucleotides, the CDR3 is TGTGCCAGCAGCCAAAACAGGGGTCGGGAGACCCAGTACTTC.

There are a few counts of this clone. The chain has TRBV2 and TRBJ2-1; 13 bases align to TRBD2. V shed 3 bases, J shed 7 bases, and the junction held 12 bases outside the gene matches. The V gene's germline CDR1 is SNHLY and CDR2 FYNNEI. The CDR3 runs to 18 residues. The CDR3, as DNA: TGTGCCAGCAGTGAGGAAGGATATGGGACTAGCGGGGAGAATGAGCAGTTCTTC. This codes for CASSEEGYGTSGENEQFF.

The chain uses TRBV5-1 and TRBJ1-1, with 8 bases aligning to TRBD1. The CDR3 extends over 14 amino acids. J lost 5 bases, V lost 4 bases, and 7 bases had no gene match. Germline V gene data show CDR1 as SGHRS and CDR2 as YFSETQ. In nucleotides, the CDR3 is TGCGCCAGCAGCACTGGACAGGGAAGAACTGAAGCTTTCTTT. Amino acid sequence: CASSTGQGRTEAFF.

The CDR3 region is CASSSPDRGSGYTF. Written as DNA, the CDR3 is TGTGCCAGCAGTTCCCCGGACAGGGGCAGCGGCTACACCTTC. This chain joins TRBV2 and TRBJ1-2, with 9 positions matching TRBD1. The germline V gene has CDR1 SNHLY and CDR2 FYNNEI. The ends lost 5 bases at V and 8 bases at J; junction bases unmatched: 9. The CDR3 runs to 14 residues.

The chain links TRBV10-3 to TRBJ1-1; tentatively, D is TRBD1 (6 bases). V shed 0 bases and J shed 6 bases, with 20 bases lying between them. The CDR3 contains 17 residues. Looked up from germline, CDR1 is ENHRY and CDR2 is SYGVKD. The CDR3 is CAISESRGGGRLAEAFF. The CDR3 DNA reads TGTGCCATCAGTGAGTCCCGGGGCGGGGGGCGCTTGGCTGAAGCTTTCTTT.

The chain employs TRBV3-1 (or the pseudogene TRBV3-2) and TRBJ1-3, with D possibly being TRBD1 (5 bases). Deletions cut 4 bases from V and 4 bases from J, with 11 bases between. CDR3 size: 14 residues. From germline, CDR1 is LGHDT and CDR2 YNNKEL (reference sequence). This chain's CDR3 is CASSPQGYGNTIYF. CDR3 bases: TGTGCCAGCAGCCCGCAGGGATACGGAAACACCATATATTTT.

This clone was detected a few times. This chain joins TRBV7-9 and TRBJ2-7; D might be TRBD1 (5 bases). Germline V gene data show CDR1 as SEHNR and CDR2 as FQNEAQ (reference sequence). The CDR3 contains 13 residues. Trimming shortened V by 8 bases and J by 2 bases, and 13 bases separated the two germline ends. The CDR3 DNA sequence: TGTGCCAGCTTCAGGGATAAAACCTACGAGCAGTACTTC. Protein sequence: CASFRDKTYEQYF. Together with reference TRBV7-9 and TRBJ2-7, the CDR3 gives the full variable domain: DTGVSQNPRHKITKRGQNVTFRCDPISEHNRLYWYRQTLGQGPEFLTYFQNEAQLEKSRLLSDRFSAERPKGSFSTLEIQRTEQGDSAMYLCASFRDKTYEQYFGPGTRLTVT.

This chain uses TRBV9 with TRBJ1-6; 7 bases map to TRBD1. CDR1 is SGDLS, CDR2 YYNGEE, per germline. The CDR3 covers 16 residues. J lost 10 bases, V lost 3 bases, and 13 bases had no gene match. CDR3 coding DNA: TGTGCCAGCAGCGCCCTTTCAGGGGGTATGGGATCACCCCTCCACTTT. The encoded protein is CASSALSGGMGSPLHF.

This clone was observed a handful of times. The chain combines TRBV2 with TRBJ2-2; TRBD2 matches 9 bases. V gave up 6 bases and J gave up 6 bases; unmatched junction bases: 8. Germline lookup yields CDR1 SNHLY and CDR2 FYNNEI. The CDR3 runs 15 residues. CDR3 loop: CASRADPSGAGELFF. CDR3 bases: TGTGCCAGCAGGGCGGACCCTAGCGGGGCCGGGGAGCTGTTTTTT.

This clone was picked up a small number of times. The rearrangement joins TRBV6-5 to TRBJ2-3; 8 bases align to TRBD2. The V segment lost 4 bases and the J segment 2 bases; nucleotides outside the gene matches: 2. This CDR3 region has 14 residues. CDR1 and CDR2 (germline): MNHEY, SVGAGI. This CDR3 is CASSSGGPTDTQYF. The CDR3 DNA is TGTGCCAGCAGTTCGGGGGGGCCCACAGATACGCAGTATTTT.

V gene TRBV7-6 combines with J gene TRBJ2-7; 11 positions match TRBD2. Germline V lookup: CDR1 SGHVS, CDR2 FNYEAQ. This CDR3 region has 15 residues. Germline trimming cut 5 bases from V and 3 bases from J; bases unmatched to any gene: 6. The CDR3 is CASSKTSGGIYEQYF. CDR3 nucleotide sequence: TGTGCCAGCAGCAAAACTAGCGGGGGCATCTACGAGCAGTACTTC.

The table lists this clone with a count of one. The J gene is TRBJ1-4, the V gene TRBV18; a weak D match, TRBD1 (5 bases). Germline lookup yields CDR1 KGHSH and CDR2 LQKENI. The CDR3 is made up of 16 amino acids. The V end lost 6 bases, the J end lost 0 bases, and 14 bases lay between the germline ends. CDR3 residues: CASSGGAPATNEKLFF. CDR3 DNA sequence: TGTGCCAGCTCGGGGGGAGCACCCGCAACTAATGAAAAACTGTTTTTT.

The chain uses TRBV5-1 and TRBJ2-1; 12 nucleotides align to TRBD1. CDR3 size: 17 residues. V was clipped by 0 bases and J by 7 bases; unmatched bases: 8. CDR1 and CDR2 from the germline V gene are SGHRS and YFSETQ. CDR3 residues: CASSLGPRDRGHNEQFF. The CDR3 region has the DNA TGCGCCAGCAGCTTGGGCCCCCGGGACAGGGGGCATAATGAGCAGTTCTTC.

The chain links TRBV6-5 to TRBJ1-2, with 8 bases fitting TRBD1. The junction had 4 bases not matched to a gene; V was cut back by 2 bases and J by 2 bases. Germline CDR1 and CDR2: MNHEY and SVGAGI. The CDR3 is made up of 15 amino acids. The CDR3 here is CASSYLGQENYGYTF. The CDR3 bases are TGTGCCAGCAGTTACCTGGGACAGGAGAACTATGGCTACACCTTC.